This T cell receptor (beta chain) was captured by sequencing in a study of T cell responses to AZD1222 COVID-19 vaccine. Study-wide results and caveats: Spike-specific TCR breadth and depth grew following two AZD1222 doses. Across spike, vaccine-associated CD4 TCRs were found, dominant at 160-218 and 743-854. Clonal diversity may have been underestimated, and the donors were mostly white British, with more females than males. Just a handful of AZD1222 recipients were seropositive at baseline.

Repertoires were generated with immunoSEQ multiplex PCR, while TCRdb's copy carries only in-frame clones and drops some. The profile shows 70,000 to 95,000 clones, 75% to 95% of them singletons. With respect to this clone: Its antigen is not identified.

Germline V lookup: CDR1 MDHEN, CDR2 SYDVKM. Trimming left V 5 bases short and J 5 bases short, with 13 bases between. This CDR3 is built from 14 residues. The sequencing here drew on peripheral blood, taken 28 days after the second AZD1222 dose. This TCR derives from an adult who received the AZD1222 COVID-19 vaccine. The V and J genes are TRBV28 and TRBJ1-5; weak D call: TRBD1 (6 bases). The CDR3 coding sequence is TGTGCCAGCAGTCCGGGGGGACACGATCAGCCCCAGCATTTT. This codes for CASSPGGHDQPQHF.